This T cell receptor beta chain was identified in a study of beta chain features in type 1 diabetes. Notes on the study in general: Type 1 diabetes patients had TCRB CDR3s that were shorter (moderately but significantly so) in all four CD4+ subsets.

Every isolated RNA sample was fully reverse transcribed, so sequencing captured expressed TCRB transcripts. Sequencing was performed with immunoSEQ multiplex PCR; in TCRdb, only in-frame clones are kept and a portion is missing. The profile covers roughly 100,000 clones, with roughly 28% appearing a single time and about 0.49% taken by the ten largest. Deletions cut 5 bases from V and 3 bases from J, with 16 bases between. There are 15 residues in the CDR3. Germline-derived CDR1 and CDR2 are MNHEY and SMNVEV (reference sequence). A remark on this clone: Antigen specificity is unknown.

The receptor was isolated from a woman aged 18-29 years with type 1 diabetes. Sequencing was done on a sample of central memory CD4+ T cells from blood. This chain connects TRBV27 to TRBJ1-1; a weak D match, TRBD1 (5 bases). CDR3 DNA: TGTGCCAGCAGTCAAGGGTATAAGGGGTACACTGAAGCTTTCTTT. It specifies CASSQGYKGYTEAFF.